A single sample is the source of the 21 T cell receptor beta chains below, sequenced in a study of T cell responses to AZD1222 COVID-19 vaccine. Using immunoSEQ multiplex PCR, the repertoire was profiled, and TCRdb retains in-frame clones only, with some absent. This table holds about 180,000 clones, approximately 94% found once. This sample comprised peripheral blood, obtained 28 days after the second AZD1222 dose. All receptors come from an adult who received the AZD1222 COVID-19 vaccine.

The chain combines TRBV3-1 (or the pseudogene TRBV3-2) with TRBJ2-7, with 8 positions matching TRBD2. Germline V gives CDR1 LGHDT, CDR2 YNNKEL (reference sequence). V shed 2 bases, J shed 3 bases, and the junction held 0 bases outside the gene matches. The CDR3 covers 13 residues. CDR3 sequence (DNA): TGTGCCAGCAGCCAAACTAGCGGCTACGAGCAGTACTTC. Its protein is CASSQTSGYEQYF.

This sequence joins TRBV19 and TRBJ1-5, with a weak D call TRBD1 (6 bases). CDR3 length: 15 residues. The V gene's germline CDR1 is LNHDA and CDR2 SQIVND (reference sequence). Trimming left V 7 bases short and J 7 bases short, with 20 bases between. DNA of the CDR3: TGTGCCAGTACCTCATTAGGGACATCAGAACAGCCCCAGCATTTT. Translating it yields CASTSLGTSEQPQHF.

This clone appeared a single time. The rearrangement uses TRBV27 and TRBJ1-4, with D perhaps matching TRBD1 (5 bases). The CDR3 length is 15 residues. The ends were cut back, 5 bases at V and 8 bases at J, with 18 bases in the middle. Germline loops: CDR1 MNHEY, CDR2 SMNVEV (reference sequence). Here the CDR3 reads CASSATGTWEEKLFF. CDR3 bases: TGTGCCAGCAGTGCCACAGGTACCTGGGAGGAAAAACTGTTTTTT.

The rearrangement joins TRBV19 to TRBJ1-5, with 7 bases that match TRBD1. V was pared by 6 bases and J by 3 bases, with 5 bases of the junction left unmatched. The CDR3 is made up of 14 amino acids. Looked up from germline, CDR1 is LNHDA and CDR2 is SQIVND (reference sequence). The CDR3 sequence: CASSLGQFNQPQHF. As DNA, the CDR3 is TGTGCCAGTAGCTTGGGACAGTTCAATCAGCCCCAGCATTTT.

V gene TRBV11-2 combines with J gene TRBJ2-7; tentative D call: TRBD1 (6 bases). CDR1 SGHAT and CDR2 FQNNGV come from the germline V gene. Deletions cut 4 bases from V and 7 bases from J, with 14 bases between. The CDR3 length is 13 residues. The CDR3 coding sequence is TGTGCCAGCAGCTACCTAAATACAGGGGAGCAGTACTTC. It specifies CASSYLNTGEQYF.

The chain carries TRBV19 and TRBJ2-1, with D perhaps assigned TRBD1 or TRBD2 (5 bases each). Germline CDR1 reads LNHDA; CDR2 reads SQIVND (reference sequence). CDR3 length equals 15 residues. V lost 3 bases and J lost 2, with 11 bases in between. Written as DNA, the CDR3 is TGTGCCAGTAGTATTGGGGGTTTCACCTACAATGAGCAGTTCTTC. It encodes CASSIGGFTYNEQFF.

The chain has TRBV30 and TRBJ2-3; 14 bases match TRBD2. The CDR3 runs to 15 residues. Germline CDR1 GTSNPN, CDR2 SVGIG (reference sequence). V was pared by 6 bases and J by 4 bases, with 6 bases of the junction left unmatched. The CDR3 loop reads CACHGTSGSPDTQYF. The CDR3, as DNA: TGTGCCTGCCACGGGACTAGCGGGAGCCCAGATACGCAGTATTTT.

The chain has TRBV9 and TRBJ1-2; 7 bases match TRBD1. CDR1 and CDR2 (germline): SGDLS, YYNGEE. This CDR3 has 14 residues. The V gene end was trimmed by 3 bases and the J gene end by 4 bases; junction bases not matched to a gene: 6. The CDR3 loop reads CASSGGTDFYGYTF. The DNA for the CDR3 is TGTGCCAGCAGCGGAGGGACAGACTTCTATGGCTACACCTTC.

The CDR3 region has the DNA TGTGCCAGCAGTTACTCGCGCAGGATGGCCGGGGAGCTGTTTTTT. Amino acids: CASSYSRRMAGELFF. The chain combines TRBV6-2 or TRBV6-3 with TRBJ2-2; D remains ambiguous. Trimming pared 0 bases from V and 6 bases from J, leaving 11 bases between. Germline loops: CDR1 MNHEY, CDR2 SVGEGT. The length of the CDR3 is 15 residues.

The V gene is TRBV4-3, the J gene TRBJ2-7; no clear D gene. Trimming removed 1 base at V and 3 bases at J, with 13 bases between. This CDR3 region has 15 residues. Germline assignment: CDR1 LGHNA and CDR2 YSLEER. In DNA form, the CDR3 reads TGCGCCAGCAGCCAAGGGGTATTGGCACGCTACGAGCAGTACTTC. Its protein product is CASSQGVLARYEQYF.

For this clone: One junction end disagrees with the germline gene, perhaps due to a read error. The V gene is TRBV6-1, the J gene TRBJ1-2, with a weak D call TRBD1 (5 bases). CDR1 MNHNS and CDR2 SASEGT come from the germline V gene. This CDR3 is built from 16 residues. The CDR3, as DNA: TGTGCCAGCAGAGAAGGTGACAGAACTCGTAACTATGGCTACACCTTC. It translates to CASREGDRTRNYGYTF.

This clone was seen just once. CDR3 in DNA: TGTGCCAGTTGGCGAGGGGGAGGCGAGCAGTACTTC. Translation gives CASWRGGGEQYF. The rearrangement links TRBV28 to TRBJ2-7; D is possibly TRBD1 or TRBD2 (6 bases each). The V end was cut by 9 bases, the J end by 6 bases, with 15 bases between. The germline V gene has CDR1 MDHEN and CDR2 SYDVKM. The CDR3 spans 12 residues. Complete variable domain (other parts from reference TRBV28 and TRBJ2-7): DVKVTQSSRYLVKRTGEKVFLECVQDMDHENMFWYRQDPGLGLRLIYFSYDVKMKEKGDIPEGYSVSREKKERFSLILESASTNQTSMYLCASWRGGGEQYFGPGTRLTVT.

This CDR3 reads CASSLSPSDEQYF. The CDR3 DNA is TGTGCCAGCAGCTTATCCCCCTCGGACGAGCAGTACTTC. The chain has TRBV7-8 and TRBJ2-7; D unresolved. This CDR3 is built from 13 residues. The V and J ends lost 2 bases and 5 bases respectively, with 10 bases between them. Germline V gene data show CDR1 as SGHVS and CDR2 as FQNEAQ.

The CDR3 DNA reads TGCAGTGCTAGAGATACATATGGCTACACCTTC. As protein: CSARDTYGYTF. The chain is built from TRBV20-1 and TRBJ1-2; D gene uncertain. This CDR3 contains 11 residues. Trimming removed 0 bases at V and 5 bases at J, with 4 bases between. Germline CDR1 is DFQATT and CDR2 is SNEGSKA (reference sequence).

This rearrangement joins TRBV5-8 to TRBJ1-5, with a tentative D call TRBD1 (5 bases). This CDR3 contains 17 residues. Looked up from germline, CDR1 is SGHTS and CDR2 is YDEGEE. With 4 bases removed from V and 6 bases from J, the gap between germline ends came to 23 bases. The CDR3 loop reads CASSPRAPQRGGQPQHF. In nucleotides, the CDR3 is TGTGCCAGCAGCCCCCGGGCCCCACAACGCGGGGGTCAGCCCCAGCATTTT.

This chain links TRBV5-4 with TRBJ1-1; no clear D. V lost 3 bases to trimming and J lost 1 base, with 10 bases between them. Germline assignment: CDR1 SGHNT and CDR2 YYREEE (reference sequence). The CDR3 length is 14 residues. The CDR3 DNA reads TGTGCCAGCAGCTCCCCCTCGGAGAACACTGAAGCTTTCTTT. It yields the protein CASSSPSENTEAFF.

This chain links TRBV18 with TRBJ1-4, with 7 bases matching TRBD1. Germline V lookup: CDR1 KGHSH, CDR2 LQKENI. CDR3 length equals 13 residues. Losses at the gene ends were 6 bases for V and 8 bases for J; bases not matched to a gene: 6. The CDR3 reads CASSRQGGEKLFF. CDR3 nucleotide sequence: TGTGCCAGCTCGAGACAGGGAGGGGAAAAACTGTTTTTT.

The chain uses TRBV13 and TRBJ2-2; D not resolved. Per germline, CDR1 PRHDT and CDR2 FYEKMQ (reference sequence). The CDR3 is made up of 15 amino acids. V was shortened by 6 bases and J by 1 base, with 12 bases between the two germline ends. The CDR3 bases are TGTGCCAGCAGACGTCCGACGTTGAACACCGGGGAGCTGTTTTTT. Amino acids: CASRRPTLNTGELFF. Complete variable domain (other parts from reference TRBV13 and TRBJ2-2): AAGVIQSPRHLIKEKRETATLKCYPIPRHDTVYWYQQGPGQDPQFLISFYEKMQSDKGSIPDRFSAQQFSDYHSELNMSSLELGDSALYFCASRRPTLNTGELFFGEGSRLTVL.

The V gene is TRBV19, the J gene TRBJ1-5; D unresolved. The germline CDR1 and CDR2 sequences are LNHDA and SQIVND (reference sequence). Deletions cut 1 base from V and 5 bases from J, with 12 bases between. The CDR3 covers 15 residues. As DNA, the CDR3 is TGTGCCAGTAGTATAGGAGAGGGTTTGCATCAGCCCCAGCATTTT. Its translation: CASSIGEGLHQPQHF.

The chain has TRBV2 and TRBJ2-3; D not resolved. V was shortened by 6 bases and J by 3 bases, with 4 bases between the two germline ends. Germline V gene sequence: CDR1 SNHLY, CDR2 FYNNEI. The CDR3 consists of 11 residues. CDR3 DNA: TGTGCCAGCAGGCAGACAGATACGCAGTATTTT. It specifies CASRQTDTQYF.

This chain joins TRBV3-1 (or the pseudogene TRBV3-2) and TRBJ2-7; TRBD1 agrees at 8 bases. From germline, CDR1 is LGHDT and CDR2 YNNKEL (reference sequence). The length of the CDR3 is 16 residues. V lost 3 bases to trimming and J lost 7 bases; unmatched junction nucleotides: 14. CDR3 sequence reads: CASSHNPGGLEGEQYF. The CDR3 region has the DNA TGTGCCAGCAGCCACAATCCAGGGGGCCTAGAAGGAGAGCAGTACTTC.